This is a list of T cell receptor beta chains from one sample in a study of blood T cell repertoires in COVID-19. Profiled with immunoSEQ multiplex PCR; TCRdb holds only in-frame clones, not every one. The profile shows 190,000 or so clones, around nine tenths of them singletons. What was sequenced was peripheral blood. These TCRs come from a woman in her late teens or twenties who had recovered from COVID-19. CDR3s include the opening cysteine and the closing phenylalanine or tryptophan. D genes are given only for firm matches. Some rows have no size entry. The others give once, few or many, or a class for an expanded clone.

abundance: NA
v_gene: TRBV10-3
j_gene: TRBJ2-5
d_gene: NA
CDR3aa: CATNTGSGTQYF
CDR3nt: TGTGCCACGAATACAGGGTCCGGGACCCAGTACTTC

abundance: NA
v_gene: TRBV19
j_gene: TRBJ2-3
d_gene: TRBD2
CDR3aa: CASRFAGTSGTTDTQYF
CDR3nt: TGTGCCAGTAGATTCGCGGGGACTAGCGGGACGACAGATACGCAGTATTTT

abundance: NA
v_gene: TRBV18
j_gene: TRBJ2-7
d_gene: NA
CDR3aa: CASSPAGTYEQYF
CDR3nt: TGTGCCAGCTCACCAGCAGGGACCTACGAGCAGTACTTC

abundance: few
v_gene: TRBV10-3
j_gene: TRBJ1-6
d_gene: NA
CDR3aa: CAISKGEVSYNSPLHF
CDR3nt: TGTGCCATCAGTAAAGGGGAGGTGTCCTATAATTCACCCCTCCACTTT

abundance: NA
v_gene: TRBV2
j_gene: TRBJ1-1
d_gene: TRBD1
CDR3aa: CASRDREMNTEAFF
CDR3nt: TGTGCCAGCAGGGACAGGGAGATGAACACTGAAGCTTTCTTT

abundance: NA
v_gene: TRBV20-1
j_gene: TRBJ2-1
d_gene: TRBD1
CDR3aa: CSASRDSQFF
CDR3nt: TGCAGTGCCAGTCGGGACAGCCAGTTCTTC

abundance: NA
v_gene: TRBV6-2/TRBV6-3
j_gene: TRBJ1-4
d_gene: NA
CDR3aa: CASSYGQGSRNEKLFF
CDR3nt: TGTGCCAGCAGTTACGGGCAGGGAAGTCGGAATGAAAAACTGTTTTTT

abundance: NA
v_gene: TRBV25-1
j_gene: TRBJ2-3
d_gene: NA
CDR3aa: CAILLDSSTQYF
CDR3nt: TGTGCCATCCTCCTTGACTCGAGTACGCAGTATTTT

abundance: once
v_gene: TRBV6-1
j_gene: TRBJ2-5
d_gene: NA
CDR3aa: CASSEGWAQETQYF
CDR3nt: TGTGCCAGCAGTGAAGGGTGGGCCCAAGAGACCCAGTACTTC

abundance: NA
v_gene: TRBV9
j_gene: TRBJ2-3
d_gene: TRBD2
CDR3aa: CASSAGLAGGHTDTQYF
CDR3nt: TGTGCCAGCAGCGCCGGACTAGCGGGAGGACACACAGATACGCAGTATTTT

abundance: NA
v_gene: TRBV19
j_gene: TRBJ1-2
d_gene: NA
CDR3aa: CASNEGGNYGYTF
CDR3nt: TGTGCCAGTAACGAGGGCGGCAACTATGGCTACACCTTC

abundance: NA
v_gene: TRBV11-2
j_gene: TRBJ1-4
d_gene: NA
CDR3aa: CASSRQGTEKLFF
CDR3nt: TGTGCCAGCAGCCGTCAGGGAACAGAAAAACTGTTTTTT

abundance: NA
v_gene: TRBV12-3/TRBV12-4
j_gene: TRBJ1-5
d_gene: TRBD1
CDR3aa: CASSMTGDGPQHF
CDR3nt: TGTGCCAGCAGTATGACAGGGGATGGGCCCCAGCATTTT

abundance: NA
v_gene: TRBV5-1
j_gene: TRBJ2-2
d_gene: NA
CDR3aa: CASSQGQGLSIDTGELFF
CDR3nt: TGCGCCAGCAGCCAGGGGCAGGGGCTGAGCATTGACACCGGGGAGCTGTTTTTT

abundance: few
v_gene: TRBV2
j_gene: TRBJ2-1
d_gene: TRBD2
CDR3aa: CASSYVLGTSNEQFF
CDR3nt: TGTGCCAGCAGCTACGTTTTAGGGACTAGCAATGAGCAGTTCTTC

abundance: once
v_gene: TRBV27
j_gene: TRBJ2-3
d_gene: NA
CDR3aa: CASSHYDPGDLKWGDTQYF
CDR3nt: TGTGCCAGCAGCCATTATGATCCCGGGGATTTAAAGTGGGGAGATACGCAGTATTTT

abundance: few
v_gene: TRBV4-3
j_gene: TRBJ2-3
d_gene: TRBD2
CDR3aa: CASSQIWGGPDTQYF
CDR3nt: TGCGCCAGCAGCCAAATTTGGGGGGGACCAGATACGCAGTATTTT

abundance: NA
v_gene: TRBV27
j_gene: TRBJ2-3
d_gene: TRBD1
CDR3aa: CASSLQGERPDTQYF
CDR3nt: TGTGCCAGCAGTTTACAGGGGGAGCGGCCAGATACGCAGTATTTT

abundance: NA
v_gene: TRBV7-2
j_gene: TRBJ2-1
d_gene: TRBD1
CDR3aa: CASSPTGVGTQFF
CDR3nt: TGTGCCAGCAGCCCTACAGGGGTGGGGACCCAGTTCTTC

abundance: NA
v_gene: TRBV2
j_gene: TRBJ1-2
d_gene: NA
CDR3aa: CASSESGEGFGYTF
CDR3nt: TGTGCCAGCAGTGAATCAGGGGAAGGCTTCGGCTACACCTTC

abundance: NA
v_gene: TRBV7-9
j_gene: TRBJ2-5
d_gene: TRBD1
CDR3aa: CASSPTGGAGTQYF
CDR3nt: TGTGCCAGCAGCCCTACAGGGGGCGCGGGGACCCAGTACTTC

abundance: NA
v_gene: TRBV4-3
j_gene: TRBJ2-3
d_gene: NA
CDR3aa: CASSQGSGAGTDTQYF
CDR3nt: TGCGCCAGCAGCCAAGGGTCAGGGGCGGGTACAGATACGCAGTATTTT

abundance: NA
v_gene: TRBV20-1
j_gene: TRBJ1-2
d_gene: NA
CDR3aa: CSASPRSNYGYTF
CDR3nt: TGCAGTGCTAGTCCTCGGTCTAACTATGGCTACACCTTC